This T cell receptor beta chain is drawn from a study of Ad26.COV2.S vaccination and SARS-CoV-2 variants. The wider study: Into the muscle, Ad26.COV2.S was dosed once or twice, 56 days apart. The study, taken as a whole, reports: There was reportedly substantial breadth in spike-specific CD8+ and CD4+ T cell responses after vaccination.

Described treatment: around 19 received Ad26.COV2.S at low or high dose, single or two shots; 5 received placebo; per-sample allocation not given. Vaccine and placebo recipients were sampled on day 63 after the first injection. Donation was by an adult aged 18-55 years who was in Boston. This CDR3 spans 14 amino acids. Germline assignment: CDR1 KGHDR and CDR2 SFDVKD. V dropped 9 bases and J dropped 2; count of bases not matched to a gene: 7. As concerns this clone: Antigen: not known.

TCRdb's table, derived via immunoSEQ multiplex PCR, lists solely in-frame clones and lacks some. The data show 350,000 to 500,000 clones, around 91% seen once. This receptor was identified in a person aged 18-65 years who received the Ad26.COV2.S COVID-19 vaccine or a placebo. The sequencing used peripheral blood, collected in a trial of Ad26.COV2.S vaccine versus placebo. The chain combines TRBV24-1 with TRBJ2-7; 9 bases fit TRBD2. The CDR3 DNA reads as TGTGCCACCCCCCCGACTAGCGGAACCTACGAGCAGTACTTC. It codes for CATPPTSGTYEQYF.